The clone carrying this T cell receptor (beta chain) was counted between two and nine times. MiXCR, applied by TCRdb to the 5' RACE reads, yields one record per CDR3 protein. The data hold nearly 200,000 distinct CDR3 sequences, with 15% observed a single time. The CDR3 loop spans 13 amino acids. Deletions cut 1 base from V and 6 bases from J, with 10 bases between. Germline V gene data show CDR1 as SGHVS and CDR2 as FNYEAQ. This entry is derived from a study of identical twins. Separately, the same data were catalogued under a study of T cells expressing NK-cell markers. That work contributes: These clonotypes additionally ranked first within the CD3+CD56-NKG2C+ fraction of a few donors. Evidence did not settle whether expanded NKG2C+ T cell clones targeted HCMV.

The chain has TRBV7-6 and TRBJ2-7; D might be TRBD1 or TRBD2, each matching 5 bases. This clonotype originated in a woman aged 18-29 years in good health. Sequenced material: CD8+ T cells sorted from blood. CDR3 residues: CASSLGGSSEQYF. The CDR3, as DNA: TGTGCCAGCAGCTTAGGGGGGTCTTCCGAGCAGTACTTC.